A selection of T cell receptor beta chains follows, all from one sample in a study of shared clonotypes between healthy human individuals. TCRdb's table, derived via immunoSEQ multiplex PCR, lists solely in-frame clones and lacks some. The sample yields 550,000 to 700,000 clones, 73% seen once. The sequencing input was memory CD4+ T cells sorted from blood. The origin of the receptors is a woman between 25 and 40 years old in good health. Each CDR3 is given with its conserved first and last residue. Fields, in order: V gene, clone size, J gene, D gene, CDR3 DNA, CDR3 protein. D genes are given only for firm matches. Some rows mark clone size as missing; the rest say once, few, many or name a class of expanded clone.

TRBV5-1	-	TRBJ1-1	-	TGCGCCAGCAGCTTGTGGGGGAGCACTGAAGCTTTCTTT	CASSLWGSTEAFF
TRBV27	-	TRBJ2-7	TRBD2	TGTGCCAGCAGTTTCACTAGCGGGCCCTACGAGCAGTACTTC	CASSFTSGPYEQYF
TRBV4-1	few	TRBJ2-3	TRBD2	TGCGCCAGCAGCCTCGGGACTAGCGGCACAGATACGCAGTATTTT	CASSLGTSGTDTQYF
TRBV30	-	TRBJ2-2	-	TGTGCCTGGAGTTTAGGTAGGACATCGAACACCGGGGAGCTGTTTTTT	CAWSLGRTSNTGELFF
TRBV5-1	many	TRBJ2-3	TRBD2	TGCGCCAGCAGCCCTGGGGGGACTAGCGGTACAGATACGCAGTATTTT	CASSPGGTSGTDTQYF
TRBV19	-	TRBJ2-3	-	TGTGCCAGTAGTATTATGGTTAGCACAGATACGCAGTATTTT	CASSIMVSTDTQYF
TRBV18	-	TRBJ2-7	-	TGTGCCAGCTCACCGGGGGCGGTCACCTACGAGCAGTACTTC	CASSPGAVTYEQYF
TRBV2	-	TRBJ2-1	TRBD2	TGTGCCAGCAGAAGGACTAGCGGGGATCACAATGAGCAGTTCTTC	CASRRTSGDHNEQFF
TRBV6-4	-	TRBJ2-6	-	TGTGCCAGCAGTGAGTTCCATCTGTGGGAGGATGGGGCCAACGTCCTGACTTTC	CASSEFHLWEDGANVLTF
TRBV6-5	-	TRBJ2-7	-	TGTGCCAGCAGCCCCACAGGGGGGGGGTCCTACGAGCAGTACTTC	CASSPTGGGSYEQYF
TRBV7-3	-	TRBJ1-5	TRBD1	TGTGCCAGCAGCCCGCGACGACAGGGGGATCAGCCCCAGCATTTT	CASSPRRQGDQPQHF
TRBV4-1	-	TRBJ2-1	-	TGCGCCAGCAGCCAAGGGGTAATCAGTTACAATGAGCAGTTCTTC	CASSQGVISYNEQFF
TRBV18	-	TRBJ2-2	TRBD2	TGTGCCAGCTCACCTACGCGGGAGCACACCGGGGAGCTGTTTTTT	CASSPTREHTGELFF
TRBV14	few	TRBJ2-7	-	TGTGCCAGCAGCCAAGGTCGTAGGAATAGCTACGAGCAGTACTTC	CASSQGRRNSYEQYF
TRBV27	-	TRBJ2-1	-	TGTGCCAGCAGCACGTTGGGGAATGAGCAGTTCTTC	CASSTLGNEQFF
TRBV27	-	TRBJ1-1	-	TGTGCCAGCAGCACGGGCTATAACACTGAAGCTTTCTTT	CASSTGYNTEAFF
TRBV6-6	few	TRBJ2-5	-	TGTGCCAGCAGTTACCCCCGCGGGGCCAGCATGGAGACCCAGTACTTC	CASSYPRGASMETQYF
TRBV5-1	-	TRBJ2-3	-	TGCGCCAGCAGAGACTGGGAAACAGATACGCAGTATTTT	CASRDWETDTQYF
TRBV5-1	-	TRBJ1-3	-	TGCGCCAGCAGCTCGGGGGGATCTGGAAACACCATATATTTT	CASSSGGSGNTIYF
TRBV5-4	-	TRBJ2-7	TRBD2	TGTGCCAGCAGCCCGAAGCTAGCGGGAGGGTTCCACGAGCAGTACTTC	CASSPKLAGGFHEQYF
TRBV19	-	TRBJ2-5	-	TGTGCCAGTAGCCGAACGGGGGAGACCCAGTACTTC	CASSRTGETQYF
TRBV27	once	TRBJ2-7	TRBD1	TGTGCCAGCAGGGAGCTAACAGGGGAAGCTAACGAGCAGTACTTC	CASRELTGEANEQYF
TRBV28	-	TRBJ1-2	-	TGTGCCAGCAGTACCAGTGGGCAGGGCTATGGCTACACCTTC	CASSTSGQGYGYTF
TRBV18	-	TRBJ1-5	-	TGTGCCAGCTCACCAGGGGCAGGGGATCAGCCCCAGCATTTT	CASSPGAGDQPQHF
TRBV7-9	few	TRBJ1-3	-	TGTGCCAGCAGCTTGGCGGTCTCTGGAAACACCATATATTTT	CASSLAVSGNTIYF
TRBV30	-	TRBJ2-7	-	TGTGCCTGGAGTCCGGCCCTGGGGGGCAGCTCCTACGAGCAGTACTTC	CAWSPALGGSSYEQYF
TRBV5-4	-	TRBJ1-2	-	TGTGCCAGCAGCTTCCGGCAGGGCTATGGCTACACCTTC	CASSFRQGYGYTF
TRBV11-3	-	TRBJ2-7	TRBD2	TGTGCCAGCAGCTCCGGACTAGCCCACGAGCAGTACTTC	CASSSGLAHEQYF
TRBV30	many	TRBJ1-5	-	TGTGCCTGGAGCCTAGTGACAGGCCTCAATCAGCCCCAGCATTTT	CAWSLVTGLNQPQHF
TRBV6-5	few	TRBJ1-4	TRBD1	TGTGCCAGCAGCACAGGGGGCCCTACTAATGAAAAACTGTTTTTT	CASSTGGPTNEKLFF
TRBV28	-	TRBJ2-2	-	TGTGCCAGCAGTTTCCCGAAATGGGGGCAGGCGGAGAACACCGGGGAGCTGTTTTTT	CASSFPKWGQAENTGELFF
TRBV7-2	-	TRBJ2-7	-	TGTGCCAGCAGCCCCGTGACGCGATACGAGCAGTACTTC	CASSPVTRYEQYF
TRBV28	-	TRBJ1-5	TRBD1	TGTGCCAGCAGTTTGGCGACAGGGGGGGAGCCCCAGCATTTT	CASSLATGGEPQHF
TRBV5-1	-	TRBJ2-2	-	TGCGCCAGCAGCTTGGGTGGTGCGAACACCGGGGAGCTGTTTTTT	CASSLGGANTGELFF
TRBV2	-	TRBJ2-1	TRBD2	TGTGCCAGCGTTTACGCTAGCGGCTACAATGAGCAGTTCTTC	CASVYASGYNEQFF
TRBV19	-	TRBJ2-1	TRBD2	TGTGCCAGTAGTCGTAGCGGGAGGGCCCTCTATGAGCAGTTCTTC	CASSRSGRALYEQFF
TRBV29-1	-	TRBJ2-5	-	TGCAGCGGGCGGAGCGGATTGGAGACCCAGTACTTC	CSGRSGLETQYF
TRBV28	-	TRBJ2-3	-	TGTGCCAGCAGTCTAAGTATCTTGACTAGAGCGGCTACAGATACGCAGTATTTT	CASSLSILTRAATDTQYF
TRBV11-2	-	TRBJ1-1	-	TGTGCCAGCAGCCCAAGCCCGTACAGGGAATACACTGAAGCTTTCTTT	CASSPSPYREYTEAFF
TRBV5-1	-	TRBJ2-7	-	TGCGCCAGCAGCTTGGTTCTGTCTGGCGGCGGGGAAACATACGAGCAGTACTTC	CASSLVLSGGGETYEQYF
TRBV19	-	TRBJ2-7	TRBD1	TGTGCCAGTAGCGGGACAGGGCAGCGCGAGCAGTACTTC	CASSGTGQREQYF
TRBV5-8	-	TRBJ1-4	-	TGTGCCAGCAGTCCTCGGACGTCAAATAATGAAAAACTGTTTTTT	CASSPRTSNNEKLFF
TRBV28	-	TRBJ1-1	TRBD1	TGTGCCAGCAGTTCCTCCGGGACAGGGAAGAACACTGAAGCTTTCTTT	CASSSSGTGKNTEAFF
TRBV27	-	TRBJ1-2	TRBD1	TGTGCCAGCAGTCGCCAACAGGGGGCTGATGGCTACACCTTC	CASSRQQGADGYTF
TRBV14	few	TRBJ2-5	-	TGTGCCAGCAGCGCTATTGAGACCCAGTACTTC	CASSAIETQYF
TRBV7-2	-	TRBJ2-2	TRBD2	TGTGCCAGCAGCTTAGGGGGACTAAACACCGGGGAGCTGTTTTTT	CASSLGGLNTGELFF
TRBV28	-	TRBJ2-2	TRBD1	TGTGCCAGCAGGTCTCCGGGACAGGGAATAGCCGGGGAGCTGTTTTTT	CASRSPGQGIAGELFF
TRBV25-1	-	TRBJ2-1	TRBD2	TGTGCCAGCAGTGAATCTTACAGCGGGAGGTACGATGAGCAGTTCTTC	CASSESYSGRYDEQFF
TRBV6-1	-	TRBJ2-2	-	TGTGCCAGCAACCCCAAGAGGACCGGGGAGCTGTTTTTT	CASNPKRTGELFF
TRBV2	-	TRBJ2-5	TRBD2	TGTGCCAGCAGTAAACTAGCGAGCAAGGCGGAGACCCAGTACTTC	CASSKLASKAETQYF
TRBV20-1	-	TRBJ2-7	-	TGCAGTGCTAGTATGGGTTACGAGCAGTACTTC	CSASMGYEQYF
TRBV7-2	-	TRBJ2-1	-	TGTGCCAGCAGCTTATTGGGCAATACCAATGAGCAGTTCTTC	CASSLLGNTNEQFF
TRBV10-1	-	TRBJ2-5	-	TGCGCCAGCAGTGAGTCGGTCGGCCAAGAGACCCAGTACTTC	CASSESVGQETQYF
TRBV5-4	-	TRBJ2-7	TRBD1	TGTGCCAGCAGCTCTCCGGGACAGGTCTACGAGCAGTACTTC	CASSSPGQVYEQYF
TRBV19	-	TRBJ1-4	TRBD1	TGTGCCAGTAGTTCCGGACAGGGCGCTGAAAAACTGTTTTTT	CASSSGQGAEKLFF